Listed below are T cell receptor beta chains from one sample, sequenced in a study of blood T cell repertoires in COVID-19. The repertoire was sequenced with immunoSEQ multiplex PCR; TCRdb's copy has only in-frame clones and lacks some. The sample carries 360,000 or so clones, almost 90% recorded once. Source material: peripheral blood. Receptors were obtained from a man between 18 and 29 years old with active or convalescent COVID-19. Each CDR3 is given with its conserved first and last residue. The order of the fields is D gene, clone size, V gene, J gene, CDR3 DNA, CDR3 protein. The D gene is left open where the match is weak. Where a row states a size, it is once, few, many or the class of an expanded clone; other rows omit it.

D: NA; size: once; V: TRBV19; J: TRBJ2-1; DNA: TGTGCCAGTAGTATGACGGCCGGGTTCAATGAGCAGTTCTTC; CDR3: CASSMTAGFNEQFF
D: NA; size: NA; V: TRBV5-6; J: TRBJ2-1; DNA: TGTGCCAGCAGCTTGCCGGGATTTGAGCAGTTCTTC; CDR3: CASSLPGFEQFF
D: TRBD1; size: NA; V: TRBV5-5; J: TRBJ2-2; DNA: TGTGCCAGCAACAACCCAACGGGACAGGGGACCGGGGAGCTGTTTTTT; CDR3: CASNNPTGQGTGELFF
D: NA; size: NA; V: TRBV10-3; J: TRBJ1-1; DNA: TGTGCCATCAGTGAAACCCAGGGGAGCACTGAAGCTTTCTTT; CDR3: CAISETQGSTEAFF
D: NA; size: NA; V: TRBV9; J: TRBJ1-2; DNA: TGTGCCAGCAGCGTAGACGGGAACTATGGCTACACCTTC; CDR3: CASSVDGNYGYTF
D: TRBD2; size: NA; V: TRBV12-3/TRBV12-4; J: TRBJ2-7; DNA: TGTGCCACCCAGGAGCGGGGGGTCTACGAGCAGTACTTC; CDR3: CATQERGVYEQYF
D: NA; size: NA; V: TRBV7-9; J: TRBJ2-6; DNA: TGTGCCAGCAGCTTAACTGGGGCCAACGTGCTGACTTTC; CDR3: CASSLTGANVLTF
D: NA; size: few; V: TRBV7-8; J: TRBJ1-6; DNA: TGTGCCAGCAGCTCTACCAATTCACCCCTCCACTTT; CDR3: CASSSTNSPLHF
D: NA; size: once; V: TRBV18; J: TRBJ2-5; DNA: TGTGCCAGCTCACCGATTACGGGGGAAGAGACCCAGTACTTC; CDR3: CASSPITGEETQYF
D: NA; size: NA; V: TRBV7-9; J: TRBJ1-2; DNA: TGTGCCAGCAGCCAAAATACAGGGAATTGGGGCTACACCTTC; CDR3: CASSQNTGNWGYTF
D: NA; size: NA; V: TRBV6-2/TRBV6-3; J: TRBJ2-7; DNA: TGTGCCAGCAGTTACTCGAGCGGGTTCTACGAGCAGTACTTC; CDR3: CASSYSSGFYEQYF
D: NA; size: NA; V: TRBV28; J: TRBJ1-3; DNA: TGTGCCACCGCCCCGGGGGGCACTGGAAACACCATATATTTT; CDR3: CATAPGGTGNTIYF